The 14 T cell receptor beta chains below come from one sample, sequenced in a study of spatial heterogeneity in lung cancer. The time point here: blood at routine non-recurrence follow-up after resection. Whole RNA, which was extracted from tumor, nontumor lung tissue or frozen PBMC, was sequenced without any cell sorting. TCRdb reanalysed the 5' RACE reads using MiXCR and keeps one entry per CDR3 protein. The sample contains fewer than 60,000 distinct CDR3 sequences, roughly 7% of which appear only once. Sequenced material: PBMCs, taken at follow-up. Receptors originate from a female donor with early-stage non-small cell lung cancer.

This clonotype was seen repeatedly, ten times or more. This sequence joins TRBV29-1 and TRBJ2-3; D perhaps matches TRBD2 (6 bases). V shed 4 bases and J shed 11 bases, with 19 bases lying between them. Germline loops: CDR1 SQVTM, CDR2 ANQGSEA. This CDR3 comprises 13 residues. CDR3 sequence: CSVAPGAPGKQYF. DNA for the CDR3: TGCAGCGTTGCTCCGGGAGCCCCGGGGAAGCAGTATTTT.

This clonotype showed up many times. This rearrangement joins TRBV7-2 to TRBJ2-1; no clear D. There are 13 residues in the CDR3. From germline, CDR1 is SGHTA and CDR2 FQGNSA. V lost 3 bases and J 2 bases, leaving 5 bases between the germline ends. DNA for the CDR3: TGTGCCAGCAGCTTCCGGACCTACAATGAGCAGTTCTTC. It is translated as CASSFRTYNEQFF.

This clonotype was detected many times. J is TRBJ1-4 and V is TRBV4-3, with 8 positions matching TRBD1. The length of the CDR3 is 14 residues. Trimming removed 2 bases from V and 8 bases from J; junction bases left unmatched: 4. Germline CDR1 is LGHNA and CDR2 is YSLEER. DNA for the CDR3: TGCGCCAGCAGCCAACAGGGGGCTGGGGAAAAACTGTTTTTT. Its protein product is CASSQQGAGEKLFF.

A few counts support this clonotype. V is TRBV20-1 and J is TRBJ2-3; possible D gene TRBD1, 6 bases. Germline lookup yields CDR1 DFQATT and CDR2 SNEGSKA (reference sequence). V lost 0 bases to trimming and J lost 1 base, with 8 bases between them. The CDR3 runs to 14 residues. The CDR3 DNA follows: TGCAGTGCTAGAGAGAACAGGGGCACAGATACGCAGTATTTT. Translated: CSARENRGTDTQYF.

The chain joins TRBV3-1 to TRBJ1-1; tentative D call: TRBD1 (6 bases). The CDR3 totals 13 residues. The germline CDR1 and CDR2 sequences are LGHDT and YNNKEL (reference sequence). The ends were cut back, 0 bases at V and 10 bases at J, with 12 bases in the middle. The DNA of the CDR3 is TGTGCCAGCAGCCAAGATAGGGGGGCGTCAGCTTTCTTT. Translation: CASSQDRGASAFF.

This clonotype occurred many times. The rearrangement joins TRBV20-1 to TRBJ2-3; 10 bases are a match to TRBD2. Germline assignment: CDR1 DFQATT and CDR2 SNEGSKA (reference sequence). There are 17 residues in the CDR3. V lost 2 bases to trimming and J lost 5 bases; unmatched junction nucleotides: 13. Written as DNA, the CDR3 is TGCAGTGCTAGAACACCGGGACTAGCGACTGAAAAAGATACGCAGTATTTT. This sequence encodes CSARTPGLATEKDTQYF.

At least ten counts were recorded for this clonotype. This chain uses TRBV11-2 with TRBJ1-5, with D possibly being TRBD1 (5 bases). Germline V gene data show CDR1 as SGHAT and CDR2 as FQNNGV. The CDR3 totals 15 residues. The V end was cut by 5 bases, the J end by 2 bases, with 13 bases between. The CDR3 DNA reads TGTGCCAGCAGCCAAGACAGAGGGGGCAATCAGCCCCAGCATTTT. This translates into CASSQDRGGNQPQHF.

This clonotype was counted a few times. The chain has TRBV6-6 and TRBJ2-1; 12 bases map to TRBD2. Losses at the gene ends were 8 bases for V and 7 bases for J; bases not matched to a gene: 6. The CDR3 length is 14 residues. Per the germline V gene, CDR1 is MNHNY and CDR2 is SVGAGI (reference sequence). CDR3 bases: TGTGCCAGCGTACTAGCGGGGGGTACAAATGAGCAGTTCTTC. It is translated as CASVLAGGTNEQFF.

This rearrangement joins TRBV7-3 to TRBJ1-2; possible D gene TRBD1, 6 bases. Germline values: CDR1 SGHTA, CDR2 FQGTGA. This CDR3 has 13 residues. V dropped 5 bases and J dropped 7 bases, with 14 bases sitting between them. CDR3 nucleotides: TGTGCCAGCAGCCCCCCGGGGGGCAGTGGCTACACCTTC. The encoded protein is CASSPPGGSGYTF.

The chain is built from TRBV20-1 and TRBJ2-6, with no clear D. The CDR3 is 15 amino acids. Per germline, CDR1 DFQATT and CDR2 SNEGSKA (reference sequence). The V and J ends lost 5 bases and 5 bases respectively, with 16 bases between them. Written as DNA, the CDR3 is TGCAGTGCTCGATCCGACTGGTCTAGGGCCAACGTCCTGACTTTC. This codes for CSARSDWSRANVLTF.

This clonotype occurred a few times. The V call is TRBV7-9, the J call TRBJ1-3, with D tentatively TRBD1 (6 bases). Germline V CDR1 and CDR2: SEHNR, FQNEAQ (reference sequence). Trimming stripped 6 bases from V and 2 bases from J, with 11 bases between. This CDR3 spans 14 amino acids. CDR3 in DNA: TGTGCCAGCAGTACCGGGACAACTGGAAACACCATATATTTT. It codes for CASSTGTTGNTIYF. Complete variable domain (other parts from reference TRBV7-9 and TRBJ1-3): DTGVSQNPRHKITKRGQNVTFRCDPISEHNRLYWYRQTLGQGPEFLTYFQNEAQLEKSRLLSDRFSAERPKGSFSTLEIQRTEQGDSAMYLCASSTGTTGNTIYFGEGSWLTVV.

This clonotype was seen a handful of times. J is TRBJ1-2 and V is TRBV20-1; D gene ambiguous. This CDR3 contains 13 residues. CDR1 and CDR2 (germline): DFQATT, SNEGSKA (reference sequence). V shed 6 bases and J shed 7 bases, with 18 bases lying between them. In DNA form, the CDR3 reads TGCAGTGCCCGAAACATCCGAGGATTTGGCTACACCTTC. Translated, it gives CSARNIRGFGYTF.

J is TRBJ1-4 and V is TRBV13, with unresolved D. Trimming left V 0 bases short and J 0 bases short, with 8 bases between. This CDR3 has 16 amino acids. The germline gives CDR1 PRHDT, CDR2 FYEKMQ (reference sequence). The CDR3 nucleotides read TGTGCCAGCAGCTTAGGTGGAGCAACAACTAATGAAAAACTGTTTTTT. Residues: CASSLGGATTNEKLFF.

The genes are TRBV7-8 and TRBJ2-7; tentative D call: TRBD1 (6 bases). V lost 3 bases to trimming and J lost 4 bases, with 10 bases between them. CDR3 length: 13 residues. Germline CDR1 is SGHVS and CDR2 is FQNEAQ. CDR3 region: CASSLDRRYEQYF. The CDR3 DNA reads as TGTGCCAGCAGCTTGGACAGAAGGTACGAGCAGTACTTC.